These 32 T cell receptor beta chains came from one sample sequenced in a study of cytomegalovirus exposure and HLA in healthy donors. It was with 60 Vbeta and 13 Jbeta primers that the PCR ran. Sequencing was performed with immunoSEQ multiplex PCR; in TCRdb, only in-frame clones are kept and a portion is missing. The sample has 100,000 to 150,000 clones, about three quarters seen once. Material for sequencing was PBMCs. The receptor set was obtained from a human donor in good health.

The CDR3 bases are TGCGCCAGCAGCTCTTCGACTAGTGAAGCTTTCTTT. Translated: CASSSSTSEAFF. The chain couples TRBV5-1 to TRBJ1-1; D is ambiguous. Deletions cut 3 bases from V and 7 bases from J, with 10 bases between. CDR3 length: 12 residues. The germline CDR1 and CDR2 sequences are SGHRS and YFSETQ. Together with reference TRBV5-1 and TRBJ1-1, the CDR3 gives the full variable domain: KAGVTQTPRYLIKTRGQQVTLSCSPISGHRSVSWYQQTPGQGLQFLFEYFSETQRNKGNFPGRFSGRQFSNSRSEMNVSTLELGDSALYLCASSSSTSEAFFGQGTRLTVV.

The chain uses TRBV19 and TRBJ2-7; D may be TRBD2 (7 bases). Germline-derived CDR1 and CDR2 are LNHDA and SQIVND (reference sequence). The CDR3 consists of 14 residues. V lost 3 bases and J 6 bases, leaving 15 bases between the germline ends. The CDR3 sequence is CASSMGGLGIEQYF. CDR3 DNA: TGTGCCAGTAGTATGGGGGGGCTCGGGATCGAGCAGTACTTC.

This sequence joins TRBV18 and TRBJ2-7; perhaps TRBD1 as D (5 bases). V was cut by 2 bases and J by 4 bases, with 9 bases left in between. Germline values: CDR1 KGHSH, CDR2 LQKENI. The CDR3 runs to 13 residues. In nucleotides, the CDR3 is TGTGCCAGCTCACCATCAGGGTTATACGAGCAGTACTTC. This gives the protein CASSPSGLYEQYF. Supplemented by reference TRBV18 and TRBJ2-7, the full variable domain reads NAGVMQNPRHLVRRRGQEARLRCSPMKGHSHVYWYRQLPEEGLKFMVYLQKENIIDESGMPKERFSAEFPKEGPSILRIQQVVRGDSAAYFCASSPSGLYEQYFGPGTRLTVT.

This clone came up once. The chain is built from TRBV7-2 and TRBJ2-1; D unresolved. The V end was cut by 2 bases, the J end by 0 bases, with 5 bases between. The CDR3 is 14 amino acids. Germline loops: CDR1 SGHTA, CDR2 FQGNSA. CDR3 in DNA: TGTGCCAGCAGCTTATCTCTCTCCTACAATGAGCAGTTCTTC. This codes for CASSLSLSYNEQFF.

The chain couples TRBV27 to TRBJ2-2; 9 nucleotides align to TRBD1. Trimming removed 2 bases from V and 6 bases from J; junction bases left unmatched: 4. The CDR3 extends over 15 amino acids. CDR1 is MNHEY and CDR2 is SMNVEV in the germline V gene (reference sequence). As DNA, the CDR3 is TGTGCCAGCAGTTTAGGACAGGGGTTGGCCGGGGAGCTGTTTTTT. As protein: CASSLGQGLAGELFF.

The rearrangement joins TRBV28 to TRBJ1-2; the D gene is possibly TRBD1 (6 bases). Germline-derived CDR1 and CDR2 are MDHEN and SYDVKM. The CDR3 runs 15 residues. The V gene lost 3 bases and the J gene lost 7 bases, with 18 bases spanning the gap. The CDR3 DNA follows: TGTGCCAGCAGTTTGGATGACAGGACCCTCGGTGGCTACACCTTC. It translates to CASSLDDRTLGGYTF.

The chain carries TRBV14 and TRBJ1-2; D call uncertain. CDR3 length equals 14 residues. Trimming shortened V by 1 base and J by 5 bases, and 11 bases separated the two germline ends. CDR1 SGHDN and CDR2 FVKESK come from the germline V gene. The CDR3 DNA sequence: TGTGCCAGCAGCCAAGGGCAGCTAGCATATGGCTACACCTTC. Translated: CASSQGQLAYGYTF.

The chain links TRBV5-1 to TRBJ2-1; 8 bases are shared with TRBD1. The germline CDR1 and CDR2 sequences are SGHRS and YFSETQ. V was clipped by 2 bases and J by 6 bases; unmatched bases: 13. This CDR3 spans 17 amino acids. The CDR3 DNA sequence: TGCGCCAGCAGCTTTGGGGCAGGGGGCAGTTTGGGCAATGAGCAGTTCTTC. This encodes CASSFGAGGSLGNEQFF. Drawing the rest from reference TRBV5-1 and TRBJ2-1, the complete variable domain is KAGVTQTPRYLIKTRGQQVTLSCSPISGHRSVSWYQQTPGQGLQFLFEYFSETQRNKGNFPGRFSGRQFSNSRSEMNVSTLELGDSALYLCASSFGAGGSLGNEQFFGPGTRLTVL.

The rearrangement joins TRBV28 to TRBJ2-7, with a tentative D call TRBD2 (6 bases). The CDR3 has 16 residues. Germline V gives CDR1 MDHEN, CDR2 SYDVKM. With 4 bases removed from V and 0 bases from J, the gap between germline ends came to 16 bases. Written as DNA, the CDR3 is TGTGCCAGCAGTTCCGGGGCGGGCGGGGACTCCTACGAGCAGTACTTC. It encodes CASSSGAGGDSYEQYF.

This chain connects TRBV5-4 to TRBJ2-7; the match to TRBD1 covers 8 bases. In germline, CDR1 is SGHNT, CDR2 YYREEE (reference sequence). The CDR3 loop spans 13 amino acids. Trimming at V came to 4 bases and at J to 6 bases, leaving 6 bases not matched to a gene. The CDR3 loop reads CASSPRTGSEQYF. The CDR3 nucleotides read TGTGCCAGCAGCCCCCGGACAGGGTCCGAGCAGTACTTC.

The genes are TRBV7-2 and TRBJ1-1; tentatively, D is TRBD1 (6 bases). The CDR3 loop spans 14 amino acids. From germline, CDR1 is SGHTA and CDR2 FQGNSA. V was cut by 2 bases and J by 1 base, with 8 bases left in between. The CDR3 protein is CASSLMDRNTEAFF. The DNA for the CDR3 is TGTGCCAGCAGCTTAATGGACAGGAACACTGAAGCTTTCTTT.

The V and J genes are TRBV12-5 and TRBJ1-2; D perhaps matches TRBD1 (6 bases). The CDR3 sequence is 14 residues long. Germline CDR1 and CDR2: LGHNT and FRNRAP. V gave up 1 base and J gave up 4 bases, with 10 bases separating them. The CDR3 region has the DNA TGTGCTAGTGGTTTGGCCCAGGGGCGCTATGGCTACACCTTC. The encoded protein is CASGLAQGRYGYTF. Full variable domain (rest looked up from reference TRBV12-5 and TRBJ1-2): DARVTQTPRHKVTEMGQEVTMRCQPILGHNTVFWYRQTMMQGLELLAYFRNRAPLDDSGMPKDRFSAEMPDATLATLKIQPSEPRDSAVYFCASGLAQGRYGYTFGSGTRLTVV.

This chain links TRBV7-9 with TRBJ2-5; 8 nucleotides agree with TRBD1. TRBJ2-7 matches the DNA end more closely, so the J call is doubtful. Per the germline V gene, CDR1 is SEHNR and CDR2 is FQNEAQ (reference sequence). The CDR3 totals 14 residues. CDR3 in amino acids: CASSSQGAAYEQYF. The CDR3 DNA reads TGTGCCAGCAGCTCCCAGGGGGCAGCCTACGAGCAGTACTTC.

This clone was seen more than once but under ten times. J is TRBJ2-1 and V is TRBV5-4; the match to TRBD2 covers 12 bases. This CDR3 spans 14 amino acids. Trimming cost V 5 bases and J 9 bases; bases outside gene matches: 6. CDR1 and CDR2 (germline): SGHNT, YYREEE (reference sequence). CDR3 in DNA: TGTGCCAGCAGTCTAGCGGGGGGGCCGGTTGAGCAGTTCTTC. Protein: CASSLAGGPVEQFF.

V gene TRBV7-5 combines with J gene TRBJ1-1; the D call in the table, TRBD1, was not verified against the DNA. TRBV7-5 is noted as a pseudogene. The CDR3 is 12 residues long. This CDR3 is CARTSVGTEAFF. The CDR3 bases are TGTGCCAGAACCAGTGTTGGCACTGAAGCTTTCTTT.

The chain carries TRBV9 and TRBJ2-5; the match to TRBD2 covers 12 bases. This CDR3 is 17 amino acids long. Losses at the gene ends were 1 base for V and 5 bases for J; bases not matched to a gene: 9. Germline-derived CDR1 and CDR2 are SGDLS and YYNGEE. CDR3 bases: TGTGCCAGCAGCGTATCTCCACTAGCGGGGGGTACGGAGACCCAGTACTTC. Encoded protein: CASSVSPLAGGTETQYF.

This sequence joins TRBV19 and TRBJ2-7, with D uncertain. The germline gives CDR1 LNHDA, CDR2 SQIVND (reference sequence). Trimming took off 3 bases at V and 7 bases at J, with 19 bases between the two ends. The CDR3 length is 15 residues. DNA for the CDR3: TGTGCCAGTAGTATCCCCGGTCAGCCTTCGAGGGAGCAGTACTTC. Its protein is CASSIPGQPSREQYF.

The chain recombines TRBV5-1 with TRBJ2-1, with TRBD2 matching 12 bases. V dropped 3 bases and J dropped 2; count of bases not matched to a gene: 9. The CDR3 totals 18 residues. CDR1 SGHRS and CDR2 YFSETQ come from the germline V gene. Written as DNA, the CDR3 is TGCGCCAGCAGCTGGATTGGACTAGCGGGGAGCCCCTACAATGAGCAGTTCTTC. Protein: CASSWIGLAGSPYNEQFF.

This rearrangement joins TRBV27 to TRBJ2-7; 9 bases align to TRBD1. The CDR3 runs 14 residues. Per the germline V gene, CDR1 is MNHEY and CDR2 is SMNVEV (reference sequence). V lost 2 bases, J lost 2 bases, and 1 base stayed unmatched. Here the CDR3 DNA reads TGTGCCAGCAGTTTAGGGGACAGGGCCTACGAGCAGTACTTC. Translated: CASSLGDRAYEQYF.

The rearrangement uses TRBV6-6 and TRBJ1-5, with TRBD1 matching 8 bases. There are 16 residues in the CDR3. Germline trimming cut 6 bases from V and 0 bases from J; bases unmatched to any gene: 7. Germline CDR1 MNHNY, CDR2 SVGAGI (reference sequence). The CDR3 nucleotides read TGTGCCAGCAGGGTGGACAGGGATTATAGCAATCAGCCCCAGCATTTT. Protein product: CASRVDRDYSNQPQHF.

The genes are TRBV9 and TRBJ1-3; a possible D gene is TRBD1 (5 bases). Germline values: CDR1 SGDLS, CDR2 YYNGEE. Trimming took off 3 bases at V and 4 bases at J, with 14 bases between the two ends. The CDR3 consists of 15 residues. CDR3 bases: TGTGCCAGCAGCGCAGAAGGGGCGTCGGGAAACACCATATATTTT. It is translated as CASSAEGASGNTIYF.

This clone was seen a few times. The genes are TRBV25-1 and TRBJ1-2, with unresolved D. V lost 3 bases and J lost 4, with 9 bases in between. CDR3 size: 13 residues. The germline CDR1 and CDR2 sequences are MGHDK and SYGVNS. As DNA, the CDR3 is TGTGCCAGCAGTGAGGGAGGTATCTATGGCTACACCTTC. Protein sequence: CASSEGGIYGYTF.

The V call is TRBV11-2, the J call TRBJ1-1; D is uncertain. Germline V gives CDR1 SGHAT, CDR2 FQNNGV. Trimming cost V 0 bases and J 0 bases, with 5 bases left between them. The CDR3 loop spans 14 amino acids. The CDR3 loop reads CASSLDMLNTEAFF. CDR3 DNA: TGTGCCAGCAGCTTAGACATGTTGAACACTGAAGCTTTCTTT.

V gene TRBV6-5 combines with J gene TRBJ2-2; no clear D gene. Between the trimmed V and J ends, which lost 5 bases and 8 bases, there was a span of 15 bases. Germline CDR1 and CDR2: MNHEY and SVGAGI. The CDR3 covers 14 residues. The DNA of the CDR3 is TGTGCCAGCAGTATCCTCGTTTTTCCGGGGGAGCTGTTTTTT. It is translated as CASSILVFPGELFF.

The chain recombines TRBV7-3 with TRBJ2-3, with 11 bases identical to TRBD2. The CDR3 has 18 residues. V lost 4 bases and J lost 1; bases outside the gene matches: 10. CDR1 is SGHTA and CDR2 is FQGTGA in the germline V gene. CDR3 in amino acids: CASSSGTKLAGGTDTQYF. DNA for the CDR3: TGTGCCAGCAGCTCGGGGACGAAACTAGCGGGGGGCACAGATACGCAGTATTTT.

The CDR3 here is CASSYRGRSGELFF. The CDR3 bases are TGTGCCAGCAGTTACAGGGGGCGTTCAGGGGAGCTGTTTTTT. The chain has TRBV6-6 and TRBJ2-2; 7 bases are a match to TRBD1. The CDR3 sequence is 14 residues long. In germline, CDR1 is MNHNY, CDR2 SVGAGI (reference sequence). The V segment lost 2 bases and the J segment 8 bases; nucleotides outside the gene matches: 5.

This rearrangement joins TRBV6-1 to TRBJ1-4, with D possibly TRBD1 on 5 matching bases. Trimming left V 4 bases short and J 8 bases short, with 8 bases between. Looked up from germline, CDR1 is MNHNS and CDR2 is SASEGT. The CDR3 length is 12 residues. In nucleotides, the CDR3 is TGTGCCAGCAGTGGCAGGGAAGAAAAACTGTTTTTT. This translates into CASSGREEKLFF.

CDR3 nucleotide sequence: TGCGCCAGCAGCTTGGGTGGGGGCTCCCTACGCGAGCAGTACTTC. Translation gives CASSLGGGSLREQYF. The V gene is TRBV5-1, the J gene TRBJ2-7; perhaps TRBD1 as D (6 bases). There are 15 residues in the CDR3. V was shortened by 0 bases and J by 6 bases, with 16 bases between the two germline ends. Germline CDR1 reads SGHRS; CDR2 reads YFSETQ.

This chain joins TRBV2 and TRBJ2-7; no clear D gene. Trimming left V 6 bases short and J 0 bases short, with 12 bases between. This CDR3 comprises 14 residues. The germline V gene has CDR1 SNHLY and CDR2 FYNNEI. The CDR3 coding sequence is TGTGCCAGCAGGCTGGCCGTGAACTCCTACGAGCAGTACTTC. Its protein product is CASRLAVNSYEQYF.

A note on this clone: This specimen includes other DNA sequences encoding the same CDR3. The J gene is TRBJ2-3, the V gene TRBV9, with 7 bases aligning to TRBD2. This CDR3 spans 18 amino acids. Germline CDR1 and CDR2: SGDLS and YYNGEE. The V segment lost 0 bases and the J segment 6 bases; nucleotides outside the gene matches: 16. CDR3 sequence (DNA): TGTGCCAGCAGCGTAGGTCCTATGGGGGGGATCATCCCGGATACGCAGTATTTT. Protein sequence: CASSVGPMGGIIPDTQYF.

The rearrangement uses TRBV18 and TRBJ1-6, with 7 bases that match TRBD1. The CDR3 consists of 15 residues. V shed 2 bases and J 3 bases; nucleotides not matched to a gene: 1. Per the germline V gene, CDR1 is KGHSH and CDR2 is LQKENI. CDR3 bases: TGTGCCAGCTCACCAGGGACAGACTATAATTCACCCCTCCACTTT. It yields the protein CASSPGTDYNSPLHF.

V is TRBV9 and J is TRBJ2-7; 7 bases fit TRBD1. Per germline, CDR1 SGDLS and CDR2 YYNGEE. The ends lost 0 bases at V and 3 bases at J; junction bases unmatched: 3. The CDR3 has 14 amino acids. This CDR3 reads CASSVDGTDYEQYF. The CDR3 DNA sequence: TGTGCCAGCAGCGTAGACGGGACAGACTACGAGCAGTACTTC.